This T cell receptor (beta chain) was captured by sequencing in a study of T cells in Graves' hyperthyroidism and ophthalmopathy. Study details: Peripheral blood was obtained at initial diagnosis, preceding any treatment.

The table lists this clonotype with many counts. Ophthalmopathy patients all had a Clinical Activity Score of at least 3, a NOSPECS grade of at least 4 and disease under 3 months old. The PBMCs had their origin in around 9.1 ml of fresh peripheral blood. V was pared by 4 bases and J by 3 bases, with 6 bases between. In germline, CDR1 is SQVTM, CDR2 ANQGSEA. This CDR3 is 12 amino acids long. Amplification yielded TCR beta CDR3 regions, with RNA transcripts as the source. With the HTBI primer set, the TCR CDR3 went through a first round of RT-PCR. TCRdb re-called the multiplex PCR reads with MiXCR, one entry per CDR3 protein. The sample includes about 610,000 distinct CDR3 sequences, roughly 14% seen only once; the top ten take roughly 4.5%.

The source of this sequence is a woman between 40 and 50 years old with Graves' ophthalmopathy. The chain has TRBV29-1 and TRBJ2-2; no clear D gene. What was sequenced was blood. CDR3 amino acids: CSVGLHTGELFF. The CDR3 nucleotides read TGCAGCGTTGGACTTCACACCGGGGAGCTGTTTTTT.